This T cell receptor (beta chain) stems from a study of cytomegalovirus exposure and HLA in healthy donors. Study summary: In an earlier analysis, 95 million to 140 million unique TCR beta sequences were found from some 200 million T cells. Overall study results and limits: The investigators catalogued 150 or so TCR beta chains as cytomegalovirus-associated.

PCR used 60 Vbeta primers and 13 Jbeta primers. The repertoire was sequenced with immunoSEQ multiplex PCR; TCRdb's copy has only in-frame clones and lacks some. The sample yields around 49,000 clones, roughly 75% seen once. With regard to this clone: Its antigen is unknown.

The CDR3 extends over 17 amino acids. Germline V gives CDR1 SGDLS, CDR2 YYNGEE. J lost 7 bases, V lost 4 bases, and 13 bases had no gene match. This TCR came from a man aged 25-40 years in good health and CMV-seropositive. The V call is TRBV9, the J call TRBJ2-1; 11 bases align to TRBD2. Sequencing input: PBMCs. CDR3 in amino acids: CASSPISGGAGFNEQFF. DNA for the CDR3: TGTGCCAGCAGCCCTATTAGCGGGGGGGCCGGTTTTAATGAGCAGTTCTTC.